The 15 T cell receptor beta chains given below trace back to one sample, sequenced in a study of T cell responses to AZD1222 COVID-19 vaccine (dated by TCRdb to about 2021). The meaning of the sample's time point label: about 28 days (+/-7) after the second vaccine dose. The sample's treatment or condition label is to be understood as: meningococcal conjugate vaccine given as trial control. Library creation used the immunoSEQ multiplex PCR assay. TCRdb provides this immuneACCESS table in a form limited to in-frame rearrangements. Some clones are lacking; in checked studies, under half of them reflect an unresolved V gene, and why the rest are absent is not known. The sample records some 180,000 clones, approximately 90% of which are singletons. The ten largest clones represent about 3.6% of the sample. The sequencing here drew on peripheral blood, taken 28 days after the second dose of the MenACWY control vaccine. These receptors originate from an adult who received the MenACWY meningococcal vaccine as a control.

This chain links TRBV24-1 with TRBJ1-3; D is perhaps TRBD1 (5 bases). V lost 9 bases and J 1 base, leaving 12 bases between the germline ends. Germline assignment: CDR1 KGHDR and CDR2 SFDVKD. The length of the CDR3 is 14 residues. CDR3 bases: TGTGCCACCTCGTCCGGGGGGTCTGGAAACACCATATATTTT. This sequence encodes CATSSGGSGNTIYF.

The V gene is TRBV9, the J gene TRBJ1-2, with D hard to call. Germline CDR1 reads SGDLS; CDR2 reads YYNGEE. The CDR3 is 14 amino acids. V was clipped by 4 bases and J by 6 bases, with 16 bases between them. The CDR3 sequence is CASSPTSSLDGYTF. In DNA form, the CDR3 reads TGTGCCAGCAGCCCCACTTCCAGTTTGGATGGCTACACCTTC. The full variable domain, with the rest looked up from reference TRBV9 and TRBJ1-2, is DSGVTQTPKHLITATGQRVTLRCSPRSGDLSVYWYQQSLDQGLQFLIQYYNGEERAKGNILERFSAQQFPDLHSELNLSSLELGDSALYFCASSPTSSLDGYTFGSGTRLTVV.

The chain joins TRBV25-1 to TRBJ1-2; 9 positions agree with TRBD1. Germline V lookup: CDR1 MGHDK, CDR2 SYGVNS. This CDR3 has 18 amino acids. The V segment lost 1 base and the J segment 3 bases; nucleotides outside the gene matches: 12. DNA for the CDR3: TGTGCCAGCAGTGAATTCCCCACTCGGACAGGGGAGGACTATGGCTACACCTTC. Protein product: CASSEFPTRTGEDYGYTF.

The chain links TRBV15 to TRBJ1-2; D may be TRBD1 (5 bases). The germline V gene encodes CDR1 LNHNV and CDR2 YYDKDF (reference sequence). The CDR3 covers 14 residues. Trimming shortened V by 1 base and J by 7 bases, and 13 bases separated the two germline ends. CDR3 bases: TGTGCCACCAGCAGAGTAAAACAGGCTGTTGGCTACACCTTC. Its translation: CATSRVKQAVGYTF.

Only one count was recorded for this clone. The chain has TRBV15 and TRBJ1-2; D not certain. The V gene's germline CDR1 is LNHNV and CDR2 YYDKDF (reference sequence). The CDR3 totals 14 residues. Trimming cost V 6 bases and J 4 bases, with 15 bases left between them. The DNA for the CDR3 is TGTGCCACCAGTGTAGGGAATATGATCTATGGCTACACCTTC. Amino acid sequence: CATSVGNMIYGYTF.

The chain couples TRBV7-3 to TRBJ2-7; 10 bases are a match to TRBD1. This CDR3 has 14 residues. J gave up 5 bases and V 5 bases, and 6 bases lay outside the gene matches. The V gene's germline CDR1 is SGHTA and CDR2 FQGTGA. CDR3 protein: CASSRGQGRHEQYF. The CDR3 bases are TGTGCCAGCAGCCGGGGACAGGGGAGGCACGAGCAGTACTTC.

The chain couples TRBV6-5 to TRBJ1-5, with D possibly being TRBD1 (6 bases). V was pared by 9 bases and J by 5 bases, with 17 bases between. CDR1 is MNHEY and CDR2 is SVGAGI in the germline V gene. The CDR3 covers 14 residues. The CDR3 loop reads CASRTAARDQPQHF. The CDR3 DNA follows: TGTGCCAGTCGGACAGCGGCGAGAGATCAGCCCCAGCATTTT.

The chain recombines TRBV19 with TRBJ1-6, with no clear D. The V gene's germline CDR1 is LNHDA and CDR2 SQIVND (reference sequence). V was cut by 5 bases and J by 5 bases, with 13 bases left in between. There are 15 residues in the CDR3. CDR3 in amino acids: CASSSASRDNSPLHF. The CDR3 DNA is TGTGCCAGTAGTTCTGCGTCGCGGGATAATTCACCCCTCCACTTT.

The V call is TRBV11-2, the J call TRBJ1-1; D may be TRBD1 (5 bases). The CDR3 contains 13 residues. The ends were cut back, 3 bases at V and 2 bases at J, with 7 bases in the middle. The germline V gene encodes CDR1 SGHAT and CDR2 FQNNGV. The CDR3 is CASSLTANTEAFF. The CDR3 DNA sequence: TGTGCCAGCAGCTTGACAGCAAACACTGAAGCTTTCTTT. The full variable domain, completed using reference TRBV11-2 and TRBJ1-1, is EAGVAQSPRYKIIEKRQSVAFWCNPISGHATLYWYQQILGQGPKLLIQFQNNGVVDDSQLPKDRFSAERLKGVDSTLKIQPAKLEDSAVYLCASSLTANTEAFFGQGTRLTVV.

The CDR3: CASMAQGAGEKLFF. The CDR3, as DNA: TGTGCCAGCATGGCCCAAGGGGCCGGGGAAAAACTGTTTTTT. The chain carries TRBV27 and TRBJ1-4; D possibly corresponds to TRBD1 (5 bases). In germline, CDR1 is MNHEY, CDR2 SMNVEV (reference sequence). The CDR3 extends over 14 amino acids. V lost 7 bases and J 8 bases, leaving 17 bases between the germline ends.

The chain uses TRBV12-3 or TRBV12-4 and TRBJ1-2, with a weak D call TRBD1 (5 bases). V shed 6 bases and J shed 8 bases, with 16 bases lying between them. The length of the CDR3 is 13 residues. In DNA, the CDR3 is TGTGCCAGCAGCCCAGAGCTGGGGGTCGGCTACACCTTC. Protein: CASSPELGVGYTF.

The CDR3 coding sequence is TGTGCCAGCTCACTGAAAAACAGTGGCTACACCTTC. This translates into CASSLKNSGYTF. The rearrangement uses TRBV18 and TRBJ1-2; D gene uncertain. CDR1 and CDR2 (germline): KGHSH, LQKENI. The CDR3 spans 12 residues. V dropped 4 bases and J dropped 7 bases, with 10 bases sitting between them.

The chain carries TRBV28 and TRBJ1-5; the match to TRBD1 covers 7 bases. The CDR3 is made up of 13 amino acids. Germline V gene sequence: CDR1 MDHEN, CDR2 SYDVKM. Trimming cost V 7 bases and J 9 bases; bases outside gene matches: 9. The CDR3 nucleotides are TGTGCCAGCAACCGACAGGGAGATTCGCCCCAGCATTTT. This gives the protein CASNRQGDSPQHF.

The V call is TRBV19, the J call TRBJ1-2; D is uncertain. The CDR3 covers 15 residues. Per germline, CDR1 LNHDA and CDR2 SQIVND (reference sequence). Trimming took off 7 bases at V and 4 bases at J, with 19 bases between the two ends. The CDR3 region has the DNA TGTGCCAGTACCGAGAGGGAGGGTCCCCTCTATGGCTACACCTTC. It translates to CASTEREGPLYGYTF.

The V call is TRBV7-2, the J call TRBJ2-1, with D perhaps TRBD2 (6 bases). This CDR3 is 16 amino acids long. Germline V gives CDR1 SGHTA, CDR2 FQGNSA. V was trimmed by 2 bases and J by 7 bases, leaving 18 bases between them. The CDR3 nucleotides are TGTGCCAGCAGCTTACTCCCGCCGGGAGCAGGGAATGAGCAGTTCTTC. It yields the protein CASSLLPPGAGNEQFF.